This T cell receptor beta chain came from a study of control samples from healthy donors and cancer patients. TCRdb's table, derived via immunoSEQ multiplex PCR, lists solely in-frame clones and lacks some. This sample yields tens of thousands of clones, of which about 80% are seen a single time; approximately 15% belongs to the top ten. Per germline, CDR1 SEHNR and CDR2 FQNEAQ (reference sequence). CDR3 length equals 15 residues. V was pared by 5 bases and J by 9 bases, with 7 bases of the junction left unmatched. The source of this sequence is a man aged 50 or older in good health. The sample taken for sequencing was blood. The chain recombines TRBV7-9 with TRBJ2-1, with 13 bases that match TRBD2. The DNA of the CDR3 is TGTGCCAGCAGCCTCGGACTAGCGGGAGCATTTGAGCAGTTCTTC. Translation: CASSLGLAGAFEQFF.